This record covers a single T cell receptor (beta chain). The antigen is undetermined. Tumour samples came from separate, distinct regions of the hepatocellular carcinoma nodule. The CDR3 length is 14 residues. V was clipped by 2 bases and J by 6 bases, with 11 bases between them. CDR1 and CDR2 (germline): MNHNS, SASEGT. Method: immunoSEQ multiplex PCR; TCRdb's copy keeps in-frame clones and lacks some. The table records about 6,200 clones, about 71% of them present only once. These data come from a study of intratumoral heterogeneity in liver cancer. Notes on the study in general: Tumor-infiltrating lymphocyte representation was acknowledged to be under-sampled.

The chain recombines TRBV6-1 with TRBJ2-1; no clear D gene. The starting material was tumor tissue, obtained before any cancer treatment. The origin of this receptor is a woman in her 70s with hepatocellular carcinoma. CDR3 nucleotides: TGTGCCAGCAGTGAATTAGAGAGGAGCAATGAGCAGTTCTTC. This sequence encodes CASSELERSNEQFF.